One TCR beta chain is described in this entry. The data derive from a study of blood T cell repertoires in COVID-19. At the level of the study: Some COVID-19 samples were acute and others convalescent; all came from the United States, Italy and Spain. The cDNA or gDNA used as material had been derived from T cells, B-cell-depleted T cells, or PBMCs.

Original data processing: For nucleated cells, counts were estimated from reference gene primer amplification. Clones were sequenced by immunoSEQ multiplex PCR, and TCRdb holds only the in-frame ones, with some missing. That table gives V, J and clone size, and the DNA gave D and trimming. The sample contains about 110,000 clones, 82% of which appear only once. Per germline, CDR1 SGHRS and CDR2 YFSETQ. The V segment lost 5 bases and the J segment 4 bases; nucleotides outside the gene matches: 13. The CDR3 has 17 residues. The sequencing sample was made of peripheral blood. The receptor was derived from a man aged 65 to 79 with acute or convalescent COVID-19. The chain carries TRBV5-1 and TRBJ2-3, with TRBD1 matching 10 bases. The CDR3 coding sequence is TGCGCCAGCAGGCTGGGACAGGGGCTACGTGGGGCAGATACGCAGTATTTT. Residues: CASRLGQGLRGADTQYF.